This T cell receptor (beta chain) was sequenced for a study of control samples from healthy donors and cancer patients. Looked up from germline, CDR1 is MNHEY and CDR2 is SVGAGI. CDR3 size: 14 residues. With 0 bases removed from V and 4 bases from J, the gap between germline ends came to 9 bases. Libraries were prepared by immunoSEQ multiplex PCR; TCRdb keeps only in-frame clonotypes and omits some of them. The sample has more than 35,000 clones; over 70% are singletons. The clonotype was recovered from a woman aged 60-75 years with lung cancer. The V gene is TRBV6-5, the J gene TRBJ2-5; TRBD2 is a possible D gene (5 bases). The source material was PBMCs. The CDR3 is CASSYSSGGETQYF. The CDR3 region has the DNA TGTGCCAGCAGTTACTCGAGCGGCGGAGAGACCCAGTACTTC.